A selection of T cell receptor beta chains follows, all from one sample in a study of cytomegalovirus exposure and HLA in healthy donors. Here immunoSEQ multiplex PCR was the method, and the copy in TCRdb shows in-frame clones only, minus some. Here the sample spans about 190,000 clones, around 86% being singletons. Sequences were obtained from PBMCs. Receptor source: a young woman in good health and CMV-seronegative. Both conserved end residues are part of each CDR3. Size values are once, few and many counts, or a class for expanded clones, and some rows have none.

clone size | V gene | CDR3 protein
- | TRBV9 | CASSVADRGFHEQYF
- | TRBV7-3 | CASSLTDRGDSYEQYF
- | TRBV5-6 | CASSLQGSTDTQYF
once | TRBV5-5 | CASSLVVQGAGEQYF
- | TRBV11-2 | CASSSSARLAVYNEQFF
- | TRBV19 | CASSLSYQETQYF
- | TRBV19 | CASSATQTNYGYTF
- | TRBV7-9 | CASSLVSSYGYTF
- | TRBV5-1 | CASSFGGLAGGHHEQYF
- | TRBV29-1 | CSVVVARYLGGANVLTF
few | TRBV27 | CASSLAGAGYGYTF
- | TRBV11-2 | CASSSPGKGAEGAFF
- | TRBV2 | CASSEERGYEQYF
- | TRBV27 | CASSLSTTGPRGRKLFF
- | TRBV30 | CAWSAPPLYQDEKLFF
once | TRBV7-9 | CASSPGGARGEQYF
- | TRBV29-1 | CSVDGQGTDEQYF
few | TRBV4-1 | CASKRQGKYGYTF
- | TRBV6-1 | CASSEAHRGTQYF
- | TRBV15 | CATSRDGLLGTEAFF
- | TRBV9 | CASSVQGASTEAFF
- | TRBV7-3 | CASRPTSGSYNEQFF
few | TRBV30 | CAWSVGTGTEAFF
- | TRBV18 | CASSPLRTGNSNQPQHF
- | TRBV9 | CASSVGSFGYANTGELFF
- | TRBV28 | CASSFTGNTIYF
- | TRBV15 | CATSRAGGSYNEQFF
- | TRBV18 | CASSPPGQLSQQYF
- | TRBV6-5 | CASSSQARTEAFF
once | TRBV7-6 | CASSLTPPSGSPNYGYTF
- | TRBV19 | CASSNSYGYTF
- | TRBV7-9 | CASSLFHMVLAGEETQYF
- | TRBV5-1 | CASSLGGGVYNEQFF
once | TRBV15 | CATSRQGQGATEAFF
- | TRBV7-5 | CVRSARQGRNSPLHF
once | TRBV27 | CASSLQGAPREQFF
- | TRBV21-1 | CASSMSSSVPSPPQHF
- | TRBV7-6 | CASSFVRASGQETQYF
- | TRBV11-2 | CASSLDWALTEAFF
- | TRBV5-1 | CASSPGQHSSYNEQFF
- | TRBV7-2 | CASSWGTGGRNQPQHF
- | TRBV27 | CASSSILPGTGNLNQPQHF
- | TRBV7-7 | CASSSTSVTDTQYF
- | TRBV19 | CATQRGGWNTEAFF
- | TRBV19 | CASSPVSGQRYEQYF
- | TRBV27 | CASSGSRGPPSGNTIYF
- | TRBV5-4 | CASSSHRGTYEQYF
- | TRBV2 | CASSERHRGQETQYF
- | TRBV9 | CASSVVQAGGTGELFF
few | TRBV4-1 | CASSQEMAGASYEQYF